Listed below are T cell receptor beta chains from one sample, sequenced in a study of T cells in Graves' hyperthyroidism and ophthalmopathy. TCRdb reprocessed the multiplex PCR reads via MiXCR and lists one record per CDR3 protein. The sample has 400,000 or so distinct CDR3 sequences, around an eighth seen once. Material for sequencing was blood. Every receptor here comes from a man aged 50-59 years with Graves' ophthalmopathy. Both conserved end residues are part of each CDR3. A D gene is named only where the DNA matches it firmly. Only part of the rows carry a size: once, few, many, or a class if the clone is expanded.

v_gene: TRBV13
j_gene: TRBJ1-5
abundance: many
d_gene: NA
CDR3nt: TGTGCCAGCAGCTTAGCGGGGGCTGGGCCCCAGCATTTT
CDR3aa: CASSLAGAGPQHF

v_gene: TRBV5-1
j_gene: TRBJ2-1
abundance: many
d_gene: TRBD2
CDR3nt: TGCGCCAGCAGCTTGGCCGGGACTAGCTACAATGAGCAGTTCTTC
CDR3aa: CASSLAGTSYNEQFF

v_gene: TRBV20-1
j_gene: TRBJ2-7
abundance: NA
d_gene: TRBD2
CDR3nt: TGCAGTGCTCAACCCACGACTAGCGGGAGTGACGAGCAGTACTTC
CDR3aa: CSAQPTTSGSDEQYF

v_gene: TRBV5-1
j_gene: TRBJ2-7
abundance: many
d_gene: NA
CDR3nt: TGCGCCAGCAGCCTACGACAGTACGAGCAGTACTTC
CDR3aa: CASSLRQYEQYF

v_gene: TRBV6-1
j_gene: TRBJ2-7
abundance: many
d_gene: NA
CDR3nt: TGTGCCAGCAGTGGGGACTGGGGAGGTACCTACGAGCAGTACTTC
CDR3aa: CASSGDWGGTYEQYF

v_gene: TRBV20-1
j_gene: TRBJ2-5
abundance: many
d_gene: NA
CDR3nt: TGCAGTGCCGGGGGTACAGAAGAGACCCAGTACTTC
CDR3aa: CSAGGTEETQYF

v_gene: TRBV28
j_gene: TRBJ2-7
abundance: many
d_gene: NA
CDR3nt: TGTGCCAGCAGTTCGACCTTGGACTCGTACGAGCAGTACTTC
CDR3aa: CASSSTLDSYEQYF

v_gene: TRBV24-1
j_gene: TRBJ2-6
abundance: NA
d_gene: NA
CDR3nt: TGTGCCACCAGTGATACCCCCCCTGGGGCCAACGTCCTGACTTTC
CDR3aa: CATSDTPPGANVLTF

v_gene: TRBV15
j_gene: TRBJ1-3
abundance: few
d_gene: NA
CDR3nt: TGTGCCACCAGCAGAGCCGAGGGGACTGGAAACACCATATATTTT
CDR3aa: CATSRAEGTGNTIYF

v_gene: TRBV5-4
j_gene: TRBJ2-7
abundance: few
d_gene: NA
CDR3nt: TGTGCCAGCAGCCTGTATAACAGGGCTCCCGAGCAGTACTTC
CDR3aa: CASSLYNRAPEQYF

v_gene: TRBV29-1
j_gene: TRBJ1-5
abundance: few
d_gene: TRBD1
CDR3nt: TGCAGCGTTGATACCGGACAGGGGACGGAGCCCCAGCATTTT
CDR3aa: CSVDTGQGTEPQHF

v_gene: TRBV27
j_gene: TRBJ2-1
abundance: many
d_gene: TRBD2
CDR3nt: TGTGCCAGCCAACTGGGGAGGGCGTACAATGAGCAGTTCTTC
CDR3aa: CASQLGRAYNEQFF

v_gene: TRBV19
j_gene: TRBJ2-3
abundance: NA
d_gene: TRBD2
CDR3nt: TGTGCCAGTAGTGTCGGGACTACCTACACAGATACGCAGTATTTT
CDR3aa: CASSVGTTYTDTQYF

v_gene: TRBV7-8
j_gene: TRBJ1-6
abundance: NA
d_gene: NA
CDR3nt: TGTGCCAGCAGCTTAGCTGTATGGGATTCACCCCTCCACTTT
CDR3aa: CASSLAVWDSPLHF

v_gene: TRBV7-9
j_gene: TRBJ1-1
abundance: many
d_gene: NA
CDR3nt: TGTGCCAGCAGCCCGGGCCCGAGGAACACTGAAGCTTTCTTT
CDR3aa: CASSPGPRNTEAFF

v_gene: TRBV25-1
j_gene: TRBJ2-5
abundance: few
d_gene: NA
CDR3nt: TGTGCCAGCACCCTAAATCGGGACCAAGAGACCCAGTACTTC
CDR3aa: CASTLNRDQETQYF

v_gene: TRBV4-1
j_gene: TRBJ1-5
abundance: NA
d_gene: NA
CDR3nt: TGCGCCAGCAGCCAAGATTTCAACAGCAATCAGCCCCAGCATTTT
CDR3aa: CASSQDFNSNQPQHF

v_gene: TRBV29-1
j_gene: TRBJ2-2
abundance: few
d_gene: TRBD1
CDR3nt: TGCAGCGTCGCAAAAACAGGGGGCACCGGGGAGCTGTTTTTT
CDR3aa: CSVAKTGGTGELFF

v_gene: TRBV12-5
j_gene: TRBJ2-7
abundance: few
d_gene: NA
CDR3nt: TGTGCTAGTGGTTTGATCCTCCCCGGTCGGACCTACGAGCAGTACTTC
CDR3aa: CASGLILPGRTYEQYF

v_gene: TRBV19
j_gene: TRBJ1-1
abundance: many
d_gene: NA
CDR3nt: TGTGCCAGTAGTATCCCTCCTCGGGGCAGAGATAACACTGAAGCTTTCTTT
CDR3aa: CASSIPPRGRDNTEAFF

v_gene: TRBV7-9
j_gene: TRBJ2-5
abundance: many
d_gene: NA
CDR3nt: TGTGCCAGCAGTGGGTTACAAGAGACCCAGTACTTC
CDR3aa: CASSGLQETQYF

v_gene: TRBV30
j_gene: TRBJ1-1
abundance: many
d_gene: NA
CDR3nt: TGTGCCTGGATGGCATATGGGACGGGGACGGTGATGAACACTGAAGCTTTCTTT
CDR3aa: CAWMAYGTGTVMNTEAFF

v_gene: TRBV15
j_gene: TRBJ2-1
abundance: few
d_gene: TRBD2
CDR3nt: TGTGCCACCAGCACCCTGGGAGGGAGGGCCTTTTCCTACAATGAGCAGTTCTTC
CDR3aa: CATSTLGGRAFSYNEQFF

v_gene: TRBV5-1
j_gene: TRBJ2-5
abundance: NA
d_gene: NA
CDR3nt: TGCGCCAGCAGCATTGAGGAGGCCCAGTACTTC
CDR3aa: CASSIEEAQYF

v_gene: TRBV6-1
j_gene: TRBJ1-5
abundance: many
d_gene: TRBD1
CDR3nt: TGTGCCAGCAGAGAAGCAGGGGGGAGCAATCAGCCCCAGCATTTT
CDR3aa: CASREAGGSNQPQHF

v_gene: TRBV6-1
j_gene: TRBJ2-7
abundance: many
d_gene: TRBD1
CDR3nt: TGTGCCAGCAGTGAGGGACAGGGGTTCTACGAGCAGTACTTC
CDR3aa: CASSEGQGFYEQYF

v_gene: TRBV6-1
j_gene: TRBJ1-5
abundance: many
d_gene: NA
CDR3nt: TGTGCCAGCAGTGAATTCCCCTCCGCGCCCCAGCATTTT
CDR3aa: CASSEFPSAPQHF

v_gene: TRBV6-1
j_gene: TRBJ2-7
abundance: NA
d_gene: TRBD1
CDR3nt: TGTGCCAGCAGTCCACTCTGGGACAGGGGGCGAGAGCAGTACTTC
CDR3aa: CASSPLWDRGREQYF

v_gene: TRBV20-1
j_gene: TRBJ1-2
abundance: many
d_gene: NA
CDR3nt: TGCAGTGCTAGGCCGGGACACGCTAACTATGGCTACACCTTC
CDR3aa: CSARPGHANYGYTF

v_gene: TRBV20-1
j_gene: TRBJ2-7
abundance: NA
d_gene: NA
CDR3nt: TGCAGTGCTACCTCACCAAGGGTAGCGAACCCCTACGAGCAGTACTTC
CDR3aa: CSATSPRVANPYEQYF

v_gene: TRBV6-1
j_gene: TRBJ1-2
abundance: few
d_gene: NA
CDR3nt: TGTGCCAGCAGCCTCACTACCCAGAGGCACTATGGCTACACCTTC
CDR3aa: CASSLTTQRHYGYTF

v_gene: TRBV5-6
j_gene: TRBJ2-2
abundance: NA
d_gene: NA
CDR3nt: TGTGCCAGCAGCGGAATGGGGGTCTGGAACACCGGGGAGCTGTTTTTT
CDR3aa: CASSGMGVWNTGELFF

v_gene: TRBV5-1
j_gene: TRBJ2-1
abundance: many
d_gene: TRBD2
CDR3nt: TGCGCCAGCCGACTAACTAGCGGGAACTACAATGAGCAGTTCTTC
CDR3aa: CASRLTSGNYNEQFF

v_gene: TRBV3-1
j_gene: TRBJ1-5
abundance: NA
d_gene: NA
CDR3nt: TGTGCCAGCAGCCCGTTATATGGGAATCAGCCCCAGCATTTT
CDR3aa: CASSPLYGNQPQHF

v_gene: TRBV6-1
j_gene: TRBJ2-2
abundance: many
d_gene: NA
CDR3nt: TGTGCCAGCAGACAGGGGACTACGAACACCGGGGAGCTGTTTTTT
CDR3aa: CASRQGTTNTGELFF

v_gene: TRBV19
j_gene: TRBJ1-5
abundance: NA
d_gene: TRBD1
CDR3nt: TGTGCCAGTAGTGTCGGGACAGGGGGCGCGGTTCAGCCCCAGCATTTT
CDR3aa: CASSVGTGGAVQPQHF

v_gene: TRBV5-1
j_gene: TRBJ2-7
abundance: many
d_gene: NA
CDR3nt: TGCGCCAGCAGTATAGGAGGGGGCTACGAGCAGTACTTC
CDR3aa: CASSIGGGYEQYF

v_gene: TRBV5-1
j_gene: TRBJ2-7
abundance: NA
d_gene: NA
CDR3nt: TGCGCCAGCAGCGCTACAGGGATCGCGGCTTACGAGCAGTACTTC
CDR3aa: CASSATGIAAYEQYF

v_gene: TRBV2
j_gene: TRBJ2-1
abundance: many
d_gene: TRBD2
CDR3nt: TGTGCCAGCGGACTAGCGGGAGTTGTAGTTGAGCAGTTCTTC
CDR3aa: CASGLAGVVVEQFF

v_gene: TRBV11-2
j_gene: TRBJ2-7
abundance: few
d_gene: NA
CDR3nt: TGTGCCGGCAGCTCCCGGGCCCAAAGCTCCTACGAGCAGTACTTC
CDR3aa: CAGSSRAQSSYEQYF

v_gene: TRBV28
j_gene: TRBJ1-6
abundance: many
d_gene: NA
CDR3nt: TGTGCCAGCAGTTTAGGGGCTTTACCCTATAATTCACCCCTCCACTTT
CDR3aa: CASSLGALPYNSPLHF

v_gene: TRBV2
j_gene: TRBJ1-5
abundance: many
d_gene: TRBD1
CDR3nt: TGTGCCAGCAGCGCTAGGACAGGGGGCAATCAGCCCCAGCATTTT
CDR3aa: CASSARTGGNQPQHF

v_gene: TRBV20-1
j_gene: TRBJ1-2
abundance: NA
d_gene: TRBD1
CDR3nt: TGCAGTGCTCCGCGCGGGGGCAGGGGGGCTGGTGGCTACACCTTC
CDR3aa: CSAPRGGRGAGGYTF

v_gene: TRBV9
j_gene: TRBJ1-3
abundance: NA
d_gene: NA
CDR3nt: TGTGCCAGCAGCGTTACGGGCGCGGGAAACACCATATATTTT
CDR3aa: CASSVTGAGNTIYF

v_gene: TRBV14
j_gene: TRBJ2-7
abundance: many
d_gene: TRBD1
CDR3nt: TGTGCCAGCAGCCAAGAAGGGGGCCCCTACGAGCAGTACTTC
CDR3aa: CASSQEGGPYEQYF

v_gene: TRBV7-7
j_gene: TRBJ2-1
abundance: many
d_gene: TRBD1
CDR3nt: TGTGCTAGCAGCTTGGGGGACAGGGGCTACAATGAGCAGTTCTTC
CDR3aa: CASSLGDRGYNEQFF

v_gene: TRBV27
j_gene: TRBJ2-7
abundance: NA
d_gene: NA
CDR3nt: TGTGCCAGCAGAAAAGAAGGCCCCTGGGGCTACGAGCAGTACTTC
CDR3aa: CASRKEGPWGYEQYF

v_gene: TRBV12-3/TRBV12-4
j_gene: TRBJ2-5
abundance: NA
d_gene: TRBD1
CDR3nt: TGTGCCAGCAGTTTCGGGACAGAAAAGAACCAGCACTTC
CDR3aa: CASSFGTEKNQHF

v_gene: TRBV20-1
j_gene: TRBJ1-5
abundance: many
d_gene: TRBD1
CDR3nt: TGCAGTGCTAGATCCAACCGGGACAGAGCTAGCAATCAGCCCCAGCATTTT
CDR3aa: CSARSNRDRASNQPQHF

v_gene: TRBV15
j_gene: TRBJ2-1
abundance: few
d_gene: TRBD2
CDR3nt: TGTGCCACCAGCACGCTAGCGGGAAGGGGTGAGCAGTTCTTC
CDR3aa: CATSTLAGRGEQFF

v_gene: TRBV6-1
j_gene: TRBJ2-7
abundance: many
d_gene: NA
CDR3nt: TGTGCCAGCAGCGATAGCCACCTGCAGTACTTC
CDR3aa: CASSDSHLQYF

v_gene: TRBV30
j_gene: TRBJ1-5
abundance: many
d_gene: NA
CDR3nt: TGTGCCTGGTCACAGGGTGTTGGGCAGCCCCAGCATTTT
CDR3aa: CAWSQGVGQPQHF

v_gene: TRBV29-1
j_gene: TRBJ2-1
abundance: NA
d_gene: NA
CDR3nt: TGCAGCGTTGAAGATTGGGCAGTCTCCTACAATGAGCAGTTCTTC
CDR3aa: CSVEDWAVSYNEQFF

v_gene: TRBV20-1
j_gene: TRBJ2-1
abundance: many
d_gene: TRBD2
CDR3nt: TGCAGTGCTAAACTAGCGGGAGTTTACAATGAGCAGTTCTTC
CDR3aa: CSAKLAGVYNEQFF

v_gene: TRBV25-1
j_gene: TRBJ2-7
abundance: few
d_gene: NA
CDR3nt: TGTGCCACCAGAAGGATCTACGAGCAGTACTTC
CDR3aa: CATRRIYEQYF

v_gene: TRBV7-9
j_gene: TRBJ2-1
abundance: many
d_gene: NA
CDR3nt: TGTGCCAGCAGCCATTCGGACAGGCAGGGGGGAAGGAATGAGCAGTTCTTC
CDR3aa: CASSHSDRQGGRNEQFF

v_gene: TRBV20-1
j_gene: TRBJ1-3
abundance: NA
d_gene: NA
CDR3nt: TGCAGTGCGAGGGCGGCCAACACCATATATTTT
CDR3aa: CSARAANTIYF

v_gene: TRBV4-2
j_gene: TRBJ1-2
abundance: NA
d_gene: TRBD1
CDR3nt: TGTGCCAGCAGCCGCGGGACAGCTTCCCTGGGCTACACCTTC
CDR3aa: CASSRGTASLGYTF